This TCR beta chain is drawn from a study of shared clonotypes between healthy human individuals. Using ten immunoSEQ deep assay plates, investigators sequenced unsorted PBMC DNA. Only in-frame clones appear in the TCRdb table, and some are missing; sequencing was by immunoSEQ multiplex PCR. The sample carries about half a million clones, around 73% recorded once. Germline CDR1 SGHNT, CDR2 YENEEA. With V trimmed by 4 bases and J by 5 bases, 8 bases remained unmatched. This CDR3 is 15 amino acids long. V gene TRBV11-3 combines with J gene TRBJ2-7; 10 positions match TRBD1. The clonotype comes from a woman between 35 and 50 years old in good health. Some clones in this sample may be carry-over from other donors' samples. Sample: PBMCs. In nucleotides, the CDR3 is TGTGCCAGCAGCTCAACGACAGGGGGCGCGAACGAGCAGTACTTC. This gives the protein CASSSTTGGANEQYF.